These 20 T cell receptor beta chains originate from one sample sequenced in a study of CD8 T cells in Susac syndrome. Random hexamers served to reverse transcribe roughly 0.5 to 1 ug RNA. From the immunoSEQ multiplex PCR reads, TCRdb called clonotypes with MiXCR, one entry per CDR3 protein. The sample has roughly 170,000 distinct CDR3 sequences, approximately 93% seen once. Sequenced material: CD4+ T cells from PBMCs. These receptors came from a human donor with multiple sclerosis.

The table lists this clonotype with a count of one. V and J are TRBV30 and TRBJ2-1; 14 bases match TRBD2. The CDR3 has 16 amino acids. Germline loops: CDR1 GTSNPN, CDR2 SVGIG (reference sequence). J gave up 8 bases and V 1 base, and 7 bases lay outside the gene matches. This CDR3 reads CAWSDWTSGGSDEQFF. The CDR3 DNA follows: TGTGCCTGGAGTGATTGGACTAGCGGGGGGAGCGATGAGCAGTTCTTC.

The chain links TRBV11-2 to TRBJ2-3, with TRBD2 matching over 7 bases. This CDR3 is built from 15 residues. Germline CDR1 and CDR2: SGHAT and FQNNGV. Germline trimming cut 5 bases from V and 2 bases from J; bases unmatched to any gene: 7. CDR3 residues: CASSPKRDTTDTQYF. The CDR3 DNA sequence: TGTGCCAGCAGCCCGAAGCGGGATACCACAGATACGCAGTATTTT.

This chain connects TRBV11-2 to TRBJ1-2, with TRBD1 matching 8 bases. The CDR3 spans 12 residues. The V segment lost 5 bases and the J segment 7 bases; nucleotides outside the gene matches: 3. CDR1 SGHAT and CDR2 FQNNGV come from the germline V gene. The CDR3 bases are TGTGCCAGCAGCCCGGACAGGGCTGGCTACACCTTC. Its translation: CASSPDRAGYTF.

This chain uses TRBV7-2 with TRBJ1-5; 9 bases map to TRBD1. V was pared by 3 bases and J by 6 bases, with 3 bases of the junction left unmatched. Germline CDR1 SGHTA, CDR2 FQGNSA. This CDR3 is built from 14 residues. CDR3 sequence: CASSFLQGAQPQHF. DNA for the CDR3: TGTGCCAGCAGCTTTCTACAGGGGGCTCAGCCCCAGCATTTT.

The rearrangement uses TRBV2 and TRBJ2-7, with D hard to call. The CDR3 is made up of 12 amino acids. Germline V gene sequence: CDR1 SNHLY, CDR2 FYNNEI. The V gene lost 0 bases and the J gene lost 5 bases, with 5 bases spanning the gap. In DNA form, the CDR3 reads TGTGCCAGCAGTGAAGCATGGGACGAGCAGTACTTC. Translated: CASSEAWDEQYF.

This clonotype was recorded only once. The rearrangement joins TRBV30 to TRBJ2-3; D uncertain. The V gene lost 5 bases and the J gene lost 0 bases, with 9 bases spanning the gap. This CDR3 contains 13 residues. CDR1 is GTSNPN, CDR2 SVGIG, per germline (reference sequence). The CDR3 reads CAWGRSSTDTQYF. DNA of the CDR3: TGTGCCTGGGGACGATCTAGCACAGATACGCAGTATTTT.

The chain is built from TRBV20-1 and TRBJ2-3; the D is unclear. Germline lookup yields CDR1 DFQATT and CDR2 SNEGSKA (reference sequence). The CDR3 is 10 amino acids. V shed 5 bases and J shed 7 bases, with 7 bases lying between them. The CDR3 loop reads CSAGPNTQYF. CDR3 DNA sequence: TGCAGTGCTGGCCCCAATACGCAGTATTTT.

This chain uses TRBV11-2 with TRBJ1-5; 11 positions match TRBD1. Germline CDR1 reads SGHAT; CDR2 reads FQNNGV. V shed 4 bases, J shed 7 bases, and the junction held 3 bases outside the gene matches. The CDR3 spans 14 residues. CDR3 coding DNA: TGTGCCAGCAGCTCGGGGACAGGGGGACAGCCCCAGCATTTT. The encoded protein is CASSSGTGGQPQHF.

The chain is built from TRBV5-1 and TRBJ2-1; D perhaps matches TRBD1 (5 bases). The germline V and J ends were trimmed by 4 bases and 10 bases, with 12 bases remaining between them. This CDR3 contains 12 residues. Germline V gene lookup returns CDR1 SGHRS and CDR2 YFSETQ. This CDR3 is CASSKTGLEQFF. The CDR3 bases are TGCGCCAGCAGCAAAACAGGTCTCGAGCAGTTCTTC.

J is TRBJ1-1 and V is TRBV5-4; 8 nucleotides align to TRBD1. Germline V gene sequence: CDR1 SGHNT, CDR2 YYREEE (reference sequence). J was trimmed by 6 bases and V by 4 bases; bases with no gene match: 8. This CDR3 comprises 14 residues. The CDR3 nucleotides are TGTGCCAGCAGCACGGACAGGGTGTGGGCTGAAGCTTTCTTT. This encodes CASSTDRVWAEAFF.

The chain uses TRBV7-9 and TRBJ1-5, with D possibly matching TRBD1 (6 bases). V lost 0 bases to trimming and J lost 2 bases, with 14 bases between them. The V gene's germline CDR1 is SEHNR and CDR2 FQNEAQ (reference sequence). The CDR3 extends over 17 amino acids. The CDR3 bases are TGTGCCAGCAGCTTAGCAGGACAGTCCGCGGGCAATCAGCCCCAGCATTTT. Amino acid sequence: CASSLAGQSAGNQPQHF.

This chain links TRBV7-2 with TRBJ1-3; D unresolved. The V and J ends lost 5 bases and 3 bases respectively, with 17 bases between them. Germline V lookup: CDR1 SGHTA, CDR2 FQGNSA. The CDR3 totals 16 residues. CDR3 bases: TGTGCCAGCAGCCACGTCGCGGGAGGAGATGGAAACACCATATATTTT. This codes for CASSHVAGGDGNTIYF. The full variable domain, completed using reference TRBV7-2 and TRBJ1-3, is GAGVSQSPSNKVTEKGKDVELRCDPISGHTALYWYRQSLGQGLEFLIYFQGNSAPDKSGLPSDRFSAERTGGSVSTLTIQRTQQEDSAVYLCASSHVAGGDGNTIYFGEGSWLTVV.

The chain combines TRBV20-1 with TRBJ2-7, with no clear D. Trimming stripped 6 bases from V and 5 bases from J, with 11 bases between. Germline CDR1 is DFQATT and CDR2 is SNEGSKA (reference sequence). The CDR3 is 11 residues long. CDR3 DNA sequence: TGCAGTGCCTCTATTGCTAACGAGCAGTACTTC. This encodes CSASIANEQYF.

The chain carries TRBV12-3 or TRBV12-4 and TRBJ1-5; TRBD1 is a possible D gene (5 bases). The CDR3 is 13 amino acids. V shed 4 bases and J shed 7 bases, with 11 bases lying between them. The CDR3 loop reads CASSWTSEQPQHF. CDR3 in DNA: TGTGCCAGCAGTTGGACATCTGAACAGCCCCAGCATTTT.

This chain joins TRBV28 and TRBJ1-2; tentatively, D is TRBD1 (6 bases). The CDR3 sequence is 16 residues long. The germline V and J ends were trimmed by 6 bases and 7 bases, with 24 bases remaining between them. Germline CDR1 MDHEN, CDR2 SYDVKM. The CDR3 protein is CASRGADTLLGLGYTF. The CDR3 nucleotides read TGTGCCAGCAGGGGGGCGGACACCCTTTTAGGGCTTGGCTACACCTTC.

The chain is built from TRBV5-1 and TRBJ2-3; D is unresolved. Germline assignment: CDR1 SGHRS and CDR2 YFSETQ. V was cut by 3 bases and J by 2 bases, with 10 bases left in between. The CDR3 has 14 amino acids. The chain's CDR3 is CASSSAQNTDTQYF. CDR3 DNA: TGCGCCAGCAGCTCGGCGCAGAACACAGATACGCAGTATTTT.

This chain connects TRBV27 to TRBJ2-3; D not resolved. The CDR3 has 11 residues. Trimming pared 4 bases from V and 7 bases from J, leaving 6 bases between. The germline V gene encodes CDR1 MNHEY and CDR2 SMNVEV (reference sequence). CDR3 region: CASSSSHTQYF. DNA for the CDR3: TGTGCCAGCAGTTCCTCCCATACGCAGTATTTT.

The J gene is TRBJ1-3, the V gene TRBV28; 8 bases agree with TRBD1. This CDR3 comprises 15 residues. Trimming removed 5 bases from V and 2 bases from J; junction bases left unmatched: 5. Germline lookup yields CDR1 MDHEN and CDR2 SYDVKM. CDR3 sequence reads: CASSRRTGTGNTIYF. CDR3 in DNA: TGTGCCAGCAGTCGTCGGACAGGGACTGGAAACACCATATATTTT.

The chain has TRBV19 and TRBJ1-5; D remains ambiguous. This CDR3 has 15 residues. V gave up 2 bases and J gave up 7 bases, with 15 bases separating them. Germline loops: CDR1 LNHDA, CDR2 SQIVND (reference sequence). The CDR3 here is CASSISGKGSQPQHF. The CDR3, as DNA: TGTGCCAGTAGTATATCCGGTAAAGGAAGCCAGCCCCAGCATTTT.

The chain uses TRBV28 and TRBJ2-7; 7 nucleotides line up with TRBD1. The CDR3 extends over 13 amino acids. The germline gives CDR1 MDHEN, CDR2 SYDVKM. Losses at the gene ends were 2 bases for V and 7 bases for J; bases not matched to a gene: 5. CDR3 residues: CASSLPRGWEQYF. CDR3 nucleotide sequence: TGTGCCAGCAGTTTACCCAGGGGGTGGGAGCAGTACTTC.